Each of the 2 T cell receptor beta chains below was sequenced from the same sample in a study of T cells after yellow fever vaccination. TCRdb independently ran MiXCR on the 5' RACE reads; one entry per CDR3 protein. The repertoire holds approximately 450,000 distinct CDR3 sequences, with roughly a sixth as singletons. Sequencing used PBMCs, obtained before the yellow fever booster vaccination. Receptors were obtained from a man between 18 and 29 years old who received the YFV17D yellow fever vaccine.

V and J are TRBV5-1 and TRBJ2-5, with 10 bases fitting TRBD2. This CDR3 is built from 14 residues. Per the germline V gene, CDR1 is SGHRS and CDR2 is YFSETQ. The V segment lost 9 bases and the J segment 4 bases; nucleotides outside the gene matches: 9. CDR3 nucleotides: TGCGCCACCTCTAGCGGGGGCAGGGGAGAGACCCAGTACTTC. It codes for CATSSGGRGETQYF.

This clonotype was detected only a few times. The chain recombines TRBV5-1 with TRBJ2-7; no firm D call. The CDR3 runs 14 residues. Trimming shortened V by 0 bases and J by 0 bases, and 7 bases separated the two germline ends. Germline loops: CDR1 SGHRS, CDR2 YFSETQ. This CDR3 is CASSLETASYEQYF. For the CDR3, the DNA is TGCGCCAGCAGCTTGGAGACTGCCTCCTACGAGCAGTACTTC.